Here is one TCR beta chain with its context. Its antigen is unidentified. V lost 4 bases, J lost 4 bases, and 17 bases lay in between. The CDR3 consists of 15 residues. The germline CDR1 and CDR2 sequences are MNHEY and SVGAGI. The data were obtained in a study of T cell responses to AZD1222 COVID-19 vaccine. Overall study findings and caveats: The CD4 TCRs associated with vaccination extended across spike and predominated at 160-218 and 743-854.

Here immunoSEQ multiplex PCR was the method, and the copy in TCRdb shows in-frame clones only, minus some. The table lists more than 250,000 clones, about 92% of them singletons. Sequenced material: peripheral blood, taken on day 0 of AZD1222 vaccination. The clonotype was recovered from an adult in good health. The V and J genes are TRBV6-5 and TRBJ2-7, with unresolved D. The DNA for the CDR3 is TGTGCCAGCAGTTCTCGATCCTCCGCCCGTTACGAGCAGTACTTC. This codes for CASSSRSSARYEQYF.